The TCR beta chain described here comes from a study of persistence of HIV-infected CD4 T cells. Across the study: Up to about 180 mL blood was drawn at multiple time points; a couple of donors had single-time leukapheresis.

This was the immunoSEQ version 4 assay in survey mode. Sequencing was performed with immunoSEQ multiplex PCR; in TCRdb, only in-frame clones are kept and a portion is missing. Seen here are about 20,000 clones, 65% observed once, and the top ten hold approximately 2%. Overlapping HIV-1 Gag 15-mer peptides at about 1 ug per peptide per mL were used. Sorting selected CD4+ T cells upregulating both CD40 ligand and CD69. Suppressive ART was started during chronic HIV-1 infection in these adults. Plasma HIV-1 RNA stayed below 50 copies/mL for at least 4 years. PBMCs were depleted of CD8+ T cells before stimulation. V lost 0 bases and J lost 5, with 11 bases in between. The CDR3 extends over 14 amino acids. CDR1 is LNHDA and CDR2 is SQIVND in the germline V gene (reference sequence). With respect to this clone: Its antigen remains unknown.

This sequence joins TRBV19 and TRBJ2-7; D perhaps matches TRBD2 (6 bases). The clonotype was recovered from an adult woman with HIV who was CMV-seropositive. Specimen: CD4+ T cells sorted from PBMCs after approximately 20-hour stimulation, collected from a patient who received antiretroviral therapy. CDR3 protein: CASSIEREKNEQYF. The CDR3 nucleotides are TGTGCCAGTAGTATAGAGCGGGAAAAAAACGAGCAGTACTTC.